The 7 T cell receptor beta chains reported below all come from one sample, sequenced in a study of identical twins. TCRdb reprocessed the 5' RACE reads with MiXCR, giving one entry per CDR3 protein. In the table there are more than 400,000 distinct CDR3 sequences, roughly 15% of which are singletons. These data were also reused for a study on yellow fever vaccine responses in identical twins.

The sequencing input was CD4+ T cells sorted from blood. These receptors were taken from a woman younger than 30 in good health.

This rearrangement joins TRBV11-2 to TRBJ2-7; unclear D gene. Germline V gene lookup returns CDR1 SGHAT and CDR2 FQNNGV. This CDR3 region has 14 residues. V lost 5 bases, J lost 2 bases, and 13 bases lay in between. CDR3 DNA sequence: TGTGCCAGCAGCCAACCATCGCAGGCCTACGAGCAGTACGTC. Its translation is CASSQPSQAYEQYV.

This clonotype was detected only a few times. The chain has TRBV6-1 and TRBJ2-1; TRBD2 matches at 11 bases. Per the germline V gene, CDR1 is MNHNS and CDR2 is SASEGT. V was clipped by 6 bases and J by 6 bases; unmatched bases: 7. The CDR3 has 15 residues. The CDR3 region has the DNA TGTGCCAGCAGCCACACTAGCGGGGGCGGCAATGAGCAGTTCTTC. Amino acids: CASSHTSGGGNEQFF.

This chain connects TRBV5-1 to TRBJ1-4, with TRBD1 identical over 7 bases. The CDR3 runs to 14 residues. The germline V gene has CDR1 SGHRS and CDR2 YFSETQ. After removal of 4 bases from V and 4 bases from J, the junction contained 4 bases not matched to a gene. The CDR3 spells CASSPGTVNEKLFF. The CDR3 DNA reads TGCGCCAGCAGCCCCGGGACAGTTAATGAAAAACTGTTTTTT. Full variable domain (missing parts from reference TRBV5-1 and TRBJ1-4): KAGVTQTPRYLIKTRGQQVTLSCSPISGHRSVSWYQQTPGQGLQFLFEYFSETQRNKGNFPGRFSGRQFSNSRSEMNVSTLELGDSALYLCASSPGTVNEKLFFGSGTQLSVL.

This clonotype was counted ten times or more. V is TRBV18 and J is TRBJ2-1; the D gene is possibly TRBD1 (6 bases). Trimming stripped 5 bases from V and 1 base from J, with 12 bases between. The CDR3 extends over 15 amino acids. The germline gives CDR1 KGHSH, CDR2 LQKENI. CDR3 protein: CASSAGTGSYNEQFF. For the CDR3, the DNA is TGTGCCAGCTCAGCCGGCACAGGGTCCTACAATGAGCAGTTCTTC. Full variable domain (rest looked up from reference TRBV18 and TRBJ2-1): NAGVMQNPRHLVRRRGQEARLRCSPMKGHSHVYWYRQLPEEGLKFMVYLQKENIIDESGMPKERFSAEFPKEGPSILRIQQVVRGDSAAYFCASSAGTGSYNEQFFGPGTRLTVL.

The CDR3 spells CASSPGWNTDTQYF. In DNA, the CDR3 is TGTGCCAGCAGTCCGGGTTGGAATACAGATACGCAGTATTTT. The chain couples TRBV12-3 or TRBV12-4 to TRBJ2-3, with D uncertain. The V and J ends lost 5 bases and 3 bases respectively, with 12 bases between them. CDR3 size: 14 residues.

This clonotype was detected a few times. The chain employs TRBV11-3 and TRBJ1-1, with D hard to call. The length of the CDR3 is 13 residues. V gave up 1 base and J gave up 4 bases, with 7 bases separating them. Looked up from germline, CDR1 is SGHNT and CDR2 is YENEEA. CDR3 region: CASSLGTGTEAFF. The CDR3 coding sequence is TGTGCCAGCAGCTTAGGGACGGGCACTGAAGCTTTCTTT.

The V gene is TRBV12-3 or TRBV12-4, the J gene TRBJ2-7; 10 positions agree with TRBD2. V gave up 6 bases and J gave up 6 bases; unmatched junction bases: 8. CDR3 length: 14 amino acids. CDR3 coding DNA: TGTGCCAGCAGGAGAGCGGGAGGGCCGGTCGAGCAGTACTTC. It encodes CASRRAGGPVEQYF.